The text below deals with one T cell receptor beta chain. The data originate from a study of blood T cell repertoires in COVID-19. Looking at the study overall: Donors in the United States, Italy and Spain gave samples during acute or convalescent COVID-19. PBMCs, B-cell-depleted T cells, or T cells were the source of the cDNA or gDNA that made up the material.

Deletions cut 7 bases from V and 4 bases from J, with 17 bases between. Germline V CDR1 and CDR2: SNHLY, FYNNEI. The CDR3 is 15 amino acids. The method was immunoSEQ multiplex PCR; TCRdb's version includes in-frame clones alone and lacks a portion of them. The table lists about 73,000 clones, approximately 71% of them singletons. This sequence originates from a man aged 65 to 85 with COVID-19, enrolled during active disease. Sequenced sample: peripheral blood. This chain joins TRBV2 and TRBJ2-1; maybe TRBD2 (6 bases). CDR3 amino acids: CASTGGTSEYNEQFF. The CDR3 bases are TGTGCCAGCACTGGCGGGACTTCCGAGTACAATGAGCAGTTCTTC.